Presented here are 28 T cell receptor beta chains from one specimen sequenced in a study of memory CD4+ T cells and cytomegalovirus serostatus. Single viable CD3+CD4+CD8-CD45RO+ cells were sorted as the memory CD4+ T cells. The repertoire was sequenced with immunoSEQ multiplex PCR; TCRdb's copy has only in-frame clones and lacks some. The sample holds tens of thousands of clones, 82% seen once. Material: memory CD4+ T cells from blood. Receptors originate from an adult in good health and CMV-seronegative.

This clone was recorded once. V gene TRBV10-3 combines with J gene TRBJ2-3; no firm D call. The CDR3 extends over 11 amino acids. Germline V lookup: CDR1 ENHRY, CDR2 SYGVKD. With 8 bases removed from V and 6 bases from J, the gap between germline ends came to 9 bases. The CDR3 sequence: CAIQVSDTQYF. The CDR3 DNA is TGTGCCATCCAGGTCTCTGATACGCAGTATTTT.

The chain carries TRBV5-8 and TRBJ2-1; D uncertain. V was trimmed by 1 base and J by 4 bases, leaving 0 bases between them. This CDR3 has 11 residues. Germline lookup yields CDR1 SGHTS and CDR2 YDEGEE. The CDR3 DNA sequence: TGTGCCAGCAGCTTGTACAATGAGCAGTTCTTC. It encodes CASSLYNEQFF.

The chain joins TRBV6-6 to TRBJ2-5; 12 bases are a match to TRBD2. The ends lost 6 bases at V and 2 bases at J; junction bases unmatched: 7. The CDR3 contains 16 residues. From germline, CDR1 is MNHNY and CDR2 SVGAGI (reference sequence). The CDR3 here is CASSLWTSGDQETQYF. CDR3 bases: TGTGCCAGCAGCCTCTGGACTAGCGGGGATCAAGAGACCCAGTACTTC.

The chain combines TRBV5-1 with TRBJ2-3; a weak D match, TRBD2 (6 bases). Germline CDR1 is SGHRS and CDR2 is YFSETQ. The V end was cut by 5 bases, the J end by 4 bases, with 11 bases between. The CDR3 has 13 residues. The CDR3 reads CASSYSGADTQYF. The CDR3 DNA follows: TGCGCCAGCAGTTATTCGGGGGCAGATACGCAGTATTTT.

This rearrangement joins TRBV30 to TRBJ2-1, with unresolved D. Trimming left V 5 bases short and J 3 bases short, with 8 bases between. This CDR3 has 12 residues. From germline, CDR1 is GTSNPN and CDR2 SVGIG (reference sequence). The CDR3 spells CAWGPFYNEQFF. The CDR3 DNA is TGTGCCTGGGGGCCTTTCTACAATGAGCAGTTCTTC.

This chain uses TRBV5-1 with TRBJ2-5; 10 bases match TRBD2. This CDR3 has 14 amino acids. Germline CDR1 SGHRS, CDR2 YFSETQ. V shed 4 bases and J 8 bases; nucleotides not matched to a gene: 8. The CDR3 region is CASSTTSGGGTQYF. As DNA, the CDR3 is TGCGCCAGCAGCACCACAAGCGGGGGGGGAACCCAGTACTTC.

This clone appeared a single time. This chain uses TRBV19 with TRBJ2-5, with D perhaps given as TRBD1 or TRBD2 (5 bases each). Trimming shortened V by 5 bases and J by 5 bases, and 18 bases separated the two germline ends. This CDR3 contains 15 residues. Germline-derived CDR1 and CDR2 are LNHDA and SQIVND (reference sequence). The CDR3 DNA reads as TGTGCCAGTAGTTCCTCCGGGACCGGGGCGGAGACCCAGTACTTC. Translation gives CASSSSGTGAETQYF.

This chain connects TRBV9 to TRBJ2-1; 11 bases agree with TRBD2. Germline V gives CDR1 SGDLS, CDR2 YYNGEE. V shed 3 bases and J 9 bases; nucleotides not matched to a gene: 8. CDR3 size: 15 residues. CDR3 amino acids: CASSGTTSGVGEQFF. CDR3 bases: TGTGCCAGCAGCGGGACGACTAGCGGGGTGGGTGAGCAGTTCTTC.

The chain couples TRBV30 to TRBJ1-6; D gene ambiguous. CDR1 and CDR2 (germline): GTSNPN, SVGIG (reference sequence). The CDR3 is made up of 15 amino acids. V lost 4 bases to trimming and J lost 7 bases, with 17 bases between them. CDR3 in amino acids: CAWTGSGVGNSPLHF. DNA of the CDR3: TGTGCCTGGACGGGTAGTGGGGTAGGCAATTCACCCCTCCACTTT.

The chain links TRBV5-1 to TRBJ2-6; maybe TRBD2 (5 bases). With 0 bases removed from V and 0 bases from J, the gap between germline ends came to 7 bases. The CDR3 is made up of 16 amino acids. Germline loops: CDR1 SGHRS, CDR2 YFSETQ. The CDR3 bases are TGCGCCAGCAGCTTGGCGGGAAACTCTGGGGCCAACGTCCTGACTTTC. Protein: CASSLAGNSGANVLTF.

This chain uses TRBV7-6 with TRBJ2-6; 7 bases fit TRBD1. From germline, CDR1 is SGHVS and CDR2 FNYEAQ. This CDR3 region has 18 residues. Trimming cost V 5 bases and J 0 bases; bases outside gene matches: 10. The CDR3 protein is CASSPTAGGSSGANVLTF. The CDR3 region has the DNA TGTGCCAGCAGCCCGACGGCAGGGGGTTCCTCTGGGGCCAACGTCCTGACTTTC.

A note on this clone: Germline is not matched at one junction end, which may reflect a read error. The V call is TRBV4-3, the J call TRBJ2-3; D not certain. The CDR3 is 15 residues long. CDR1 and CDR2 (germline): LGHNA, YSLEER. CDR3 nucleotides: TGCGCCAGCAGCCAAGACTCTAGATCTACAGATGCGCAGTATTTT. Protein product: CASSQDSRSTDAQYF.

The V gene is TRBV20-1, the J gene TRBJ2-7; D remains unclear. Germline V CDR1 and CDR2: DFQATT, SNEGSKA (reference sequence). The V and J ends lost 0 bases and 10 bases respectively, with 10 bases between them. This CDR3 has 11 amino acids. The DNA of the CDR3 is TGCAGTGCTAGAGAGCCTCAGAGACAGTACTTC. Residues: CSAREPQRQYF.

The chain combines TRBV10-3 with TRBJ1-3; D unresolved. The V end was cut by 0 bases, the J end by 4 bases, with 10 bases between. Germline V gene sequence: CDR1 ENHRY, CDR2 SYGVKD. The CDR3 contains 15 residues. The CDR3 sequence: CAISESGGLGNTIYF. In nucleotides, the CDR3 is TGTGCCATCAGTGAGTCGGGAGGCTTAGGAAACACCATATATTTT.

V gene TRBV2 combines with J gene TRBJ1-2; TRBD1 might be the D (5 bases). CDR3 length: 15 amino acids. The germline gives CDR1 SNHLY, CDR2 FYNNEI. V lost 6 bases and J 7 bases, leaving 21 bases between the germline ends. CDR3 bases: TGTGCCAGCAGCCCCGCAGGACAACGATCGGGTGGCTACACCTTC. This codes for CASSPAGQRSGGYTF.

The rearrangement links TRBV27 to TRBJ1-5, with D uncertain. The germline gives CDR1 MNHEY, CDR2 SMNVEV (reference sequence). This CDR3 has 14 amino acids. Trimming removed 3 bases at V and 5 bases at J, with 11 bases between. CDR3 loop: CASSLGGWDQPQHF. The CDR3 DNA follows: TGTGCCAGCAGTTTGGGAGGATGGGATCAGCCCCAGCATTTT.

The chain couples TRBV4-1 to TRBJ1-3; D unresolved. Germline V gene lookup returns CDR1 MGHRA and CDR2 YSYEKL. The V end lost 2 bases, the J end lost 0 bases, and 14 bases lay between the germline ends. The CDR3 has 17 residues. Here the CDR3 reads CASSQLTKAGSGNTIYF. The CDR3 DNA follows: TGCGCCAGCAGCCAACTCACCAAAGCGGGCTCTGGAAACACCATATATTTT.

The J gene is TRBJ2-5, the V gene TRBV6-7, with 9 bases that match TRBD2. TRBV6-7 is marked as an open reading frame, function uncertain. This CDR3 spans 17 amino acids. V was pared by 0 bases and J by 6 bases, with 11 bases of the junction left unmatched. CDR3 residues: CASSYSKASGEPKTQYF. The CDR3, as DNA: TGTGCCAGCAGTTACTCGAAGGCTAGCGGGGAACCAAAGACCCAGTACTTC.

The CDR3 DNA sequence: TGTGCCAGCTCACCACCGCGGGCTGGCAATGAGCAGTTCTTC. Translated: CASSPPRAGNEQFF. This chain connects TRBV18 to TRBJ2-1, with D perhaps TRBD2 (5 bases). The CDR3 contains 14 residues. Germline CDR1 and CDR2: KGHSH and LQKENI. Trimming took 0 bases from V and 6 from J, leaving 9 bases between them.

V gene TRBV7-3 combines with J gene TRBJ2-1; D is ambiguous. V was trimmed by 2 bases and J by 7 bases, leaving 15 bases between them. The CDR3 spans 15 residues. Germline V lookup: CDR1 SGHTA, CDR2 FQGTGA. CDR3 protein: CASSLDGLGGNEQFF. The CDR3, as DNA: TGTGCCAGCAGCTTAGACGGGCTGGGTGGTAATGAGCAGTTCTTC.

The chain recombines TRBV12-5 with TRBJ2-7; 7 bases are a match to TRBD1. The germline V gene has CDR1 LGHNT and CDR2 FRNRAP. The CDR3 has 13 amino acids. V was clipped by 7 bases and J by 3 bases; unmatched bases: 6. CDR3 bases: TGTGCTAGTGCCCTCGACAGGGACTACGAGCAGTACTTC. Its protein product is CASALDRDYEQYF.

The CDR3 DNA reads TGTGCCAGCAGCCCGACTAGCGGGACGTACGAGCAGTACTTC. Its translation is CASSPTSGTYEQYF. The chain is built from TRBV7-2 and TRBJ2-7; 11 positions agree with TRBD2. CDR3 size: 14 residues. After removal of 5 bases from V and 4 bases from J, the junction contained 4 bases not matched to a gene. Per the germline V gene, CDR1 is SGHTA and CDR2 is FQGNSA.

V is TRBV28 and J is TRBJ2-1; 15 positions agree with TRBD2. This CDR3 contains 18 residues. The germline V gene encodes CDR1 MDHEN and CDR2 SYDVKM. Unmatched junction bases numbered 10, after V lost 6 bases and J lost 4 bases. CDR3 nucleotide sequence: TGTGCCAGCAGCGGACTAGCGGGGGGGCCAGGGGGGTACAATGAGCAGTTCTTC. It is translated as CASSGLAGGPGGYNEQFF. The variable domain in full, with the rest retrieved from reference TRBV28 and TRBJ2-1, is DVKVTQSSRYLVKRTGEKVFLECVQDMDHENMFWYRQDPGLGLRLIYFSYDVKMKEKGDIPEGYSVSREKKERFSLILESASTNQTSMYLCASSGLAGGPGGYNEQFFGPGTRLTVL.

V and J are TRBV4-2 and TRBJ1-3, with a tentative D call TRBD1 (5 bases). Trimming stripped 1 base from V and 2 bases from J, with 9 bases between. The CDR3 contains 15 residues. CDR1 LGHNA and CDR2 YNFKEQ come from the germline V gene. CDR3 DNA sequence: TGTGCCAGCAGCCAAGTGGAGGGACCTGGAAACACCATATATTTT. It specifies CASSQVEGPGNTIYF.

This chain connects TRBV11-2 to TRBJ1-1; no definite D call. V dropped 4 bases and J dropped 0 bases, with 9 bases sitting between them. The CDR3 sequence is 14 residues long. Germline assignment: CDR1 SGHAT and CDR2 FQNNGV. The CDR3: CASSSDMMNTEAFF. CDR3 nucleotide sequence: TGTGCCAGCAGCTCCGACATGATGAACACTGAAGCTTTCTTT.

In nucleotides, the CDR3 is TGTGCCAGCTGCGAATCATCCTATGGCTACACCTTC. This gives the protein CASCESSYGYTF. The genes are TRBV28 and TRBJ1-2, with D unresolved. In germline, CDR1 is MDHEN, CDR2 SYDVKM. The CDR3 consists of 12 residues. V lost 8 bases and J 4 bases, leaving 11 bases between the germline ends.

The chain is built from TRBV2 and TRBJ2-5; no reliable D call. The V gene lost 7 bases and the J gene lost 5 bases, with 14 bases spanning the gap. The germline V gene has CDR1 SNHLY and CDR2 FYNNEI. This CDR3 is built from 13 residues. CDR3 protein: CASTGPSGETQYF. The DNA for the CDR3 is TGTGCCAGCACGGGTCCGTCTGGGGAGACCCAGTACTTC.

The chain combines TRBV7-2 with TRBJ2-7; 15 nucleotides match TRBD2. The CDR3 covers 19 residues. J lost 2 bases, V lost 3 bases, and 11 bases had no gene match. Germline loops: CDR1 SGHTA, CDR2 FQGNSA. The CDR3 region is CASSFSGMGTSGGTYEQYF. The CDR3 DNA follows: TGTGCCAGCAGCTTCAGTGGTATGGGGACTAGCGGGGGGACCTACGAGCAGTACTTC. The whole variable domain, remainder taken from reference TRBV7-2 and TRBJ2-7, is GAGVSQSPSNKVTEKGKDVELRCDPISGHTALYWYRQSLGQGLEFLIYFQGNSAPDKSGLPSDRFSAERTGGSVSTLTIQRTQQEDSAVYLCASSFSGMGTSGGTYEQYFGPGTRLTVT.